This T cell receptor beta chain was retrieved from a study of metastatic and nonmetastatic thyroid tumors. Study context: Repertoires were compared across blood and tumor or nodule tissue from malignant and benign thyroid patients.

All patients were treatment-naive before thyroid surgery. With MiXCR, TCRdb called clones anew from the PCR reads. The sample records about 14,000 clones, about an eighth being singletons. The V end lost 5 bases, the J end lost 2 bases, and 13 bases lay between the germline ends. This CDR3 has 14 residues. CDR1 and CDR2 (germline): SGHRS, YFSETQ. This clone has at least ten counts. This clonotype was sampled from a female donor with papillary thyroid cancer or a benign thyroid nodule (not recorded which). Some clones in this sample may be carry-over from other donors' samples. The chain links TRBV5-1 to TRBJ1-1; maybe TRBD1 (5 bases). The sample taken for sequencing was blood. DNA of the CDR3: TGCGCCAGCAGTGTAAGGGGTGGAAACACTGAAGCTTTCTTT. It encodes CASSVRGGNTEAFF.